Listed below are T cell receptor beta chains from one sample, sequenced in a study of blood T cell repertoires in COVID-19. The assay was immunoSEQ multiplex PCR, and TCRdb's table has in-frame clones only and misses some. The repertoire holds 120,000 to 150,000 clones, with over 75% as singletons. The sample consisted of PBMCs or T cells enriched from blood (not recorded which). Receptors were obtained from a man in his fifties in a cohort exposed to, infected with or recovered from COVID-19 (not recorded which). CDR3s include the opening cysteine and the closing phenylalanine or tryptophan. A D gene is named only where the DNA matches it firmly. Clone sizes are given selectively: once, few, many, or a class where the clone is expanded.

D: TRBD1
V: TRBV5-6
J: TRBJ2-2
size: few
DNA: TGTGCCAGCAGCTCCGGGACAGGCAACACCGGGGAGCTGTTTTTT
CDR3: CASSSGTGNTGELFF

D: TRBD2
V: TRBV19
J: TRBJ2-5
size: NA
DNA: TGTGCCAGTAGCCGGGACTACAGCGAAGAGACCCAGTACTTC
CDR3: CASSRDYSEETQYF

D: TRBD1
V: TRBV5-1
J: TRBJ1-6
size: NA
DNA: TGCGCCAGCAGCTTAGGGGACAGTAATTCACCCCTCCACTTT
CDR3: CASSLGDSNSPLHF

D: TRBD2
V: TRBV24-1
J: TRBJ2-2
size: NA
DNA: TGTGCCACCAGTGGGGCTAGCGGAAGGGAGCTGTTTTTT
CDR3: CATSGASGRELFF

D: NA
V: TRBV5-1
J: TRBJ2-5
size: NA
DNA: TGCGCCAGCAGCTTGTTTCCAGGAGAGACCCAGTACTTC
CDR3: CASSLFPGETQYF

D: TRBD1
V: TRBV5-8
J: TRBJ1-2
size: NA
DNA: TGTGCCAGCAGCTTGAATGACAGGGGGAGGAGGTACACCTTC
CDR3: CASSLNDRGRRYTF

D: TRBD2
V: TRBV7-9
J: TRBJ2-7
size: many
DNA: TGTGCCAGCAGCACCGGACTAGCGGGAGTGCCCTCCGAGCAGTACTTC
CDR3: CASSTGLAGVPSEQYF

D: TRBD1
V: TRBV20-1
J: TRBJ1-2
size: few
DNA: TGCAGTGCGGGGACAGGGATCTTC
CDR3: CSAGTGIF

D: NA
V: TRBV7-9
J: TRBJ1-2
size: NA
DNA: TGTGCCAGCAGCTGGGAGTATGGCTACACCTTC
CDR3: CASSWEYGYTF

D: NA
V: TRBV12-3/TRBV12-4
J: TRBJ2-5
size: NA
DNA: TGTGCCAGCAGCACTAGGCAAGAGACCCAGTACTTC
CDR3: CASSTRQETQYF

D: TRBD2
V: TRBV7-3
J: TRBJ2-1
size: NA
DNA: TGTGCCAGCAGCAGTATCGCTAGCGGGACCTACAATGAGCAGTTCTTC
CDR3: CASSSIASGTYNEQFF

D: NA
V: TRBV7-9
J: TRBJ1-5
size: few
DNA: TGTGCCAGCAGTTCTAGTGGCGGGGCCATCAACTATAATCAGCCCCAGCATTTT
CDR3: CASSSSGGAINYNQPQHF

D: NA
V: TRBV5-1
J: TRBJ1-6
size: few
DNA: TGCGCCAGCAGCTTGGGCTATTATAATTCACCCCTCCACTTT
CDR3: CASSLGYYNSPLHF

D: NA
V: TRBV3-1/TRBV3-2
J: TRBJ1-4
size: few
DNA: TGTGCCAGCAGCCTCTACACAGGAGCTAATGAAAAACTGTTTTTT
CDR3: CASSLYTGANEKLFF

D: NA
V: TRBV14
J: TRBJ2-1
size: once
DNA: TGTGCCAGCAGCCCAGGGTACAATGAGCAGTTCTTC
CDR3: CASSPGYNEQFF

D: TRBD1
V: TRBV15
J: TRBJ2-1
size: NA
DNA: TGTGCCACCAGCAGCCCGGGACAGGGGGTATCCTACAATGAGCAGTTCTTC
CDR3: CATSSPGQGVSYNEQFF

D: NA
V: TRBV4-3
J: TRBJ2-7
size: NA
DNA: TGCGCCAGCAGCCAAGATGAGATGTCCTACGAGCAGTACTTC
CDR3: CASSQDEMSYEQYF

D: TRBD1
V: TRBV28
J: TRBJ1-6
size: NA
DNA: TGTGCCAGCAGTTTTTCCGGGACAGGCCGGAGGGCACCCCTCCACTTT
CDR3: CASSFSGTGRRAPLHF

D: NA
V: TRBV28
J: TRBJ2-1
size: NA
DNA: TGTGCCAGCAGTGCCCCCCCTTCGGAGAAGGAGCAGTTCTTC
CDR3: CASSAPPSEKEQFF

D: NA
V: TRBV6-5
J: TRBJ2-7
size: NA
DNA: TGTGCCGGAGAAAGGGGGGTAGCGGGCCAGTACGAGCAGTACTTC
CDR3: CAGERGVAGQYEQYF

D: TRBD1
V: TRBV5-1
J: TRBJ1-5
size: few
DNA: TGCGCCAGCAGCGTCGGGACAGGCAATCAGCCCCAGCATTTT
CDR3: CASSVGTGNQPQHF

D: TRBD1
V: TRBV3-1/TRBV3-2
J: TRBJ2-5
size: once
DNA: TGTGCCAGCAGCCTTCGGACAGGGGGCGGGAGAGAGACCCAGTACTTC
CDR3: CASSLRTGGGRETQYF

D: NA
V: TRBV21-1
J: TRBJ1-1
size: NA
DNA: TGTGCCAGCAGCAGCTCCCGGACAACCCGGGACACTGAAGCTTTCTTT
CDR3: CASSSSRTTRDTEAFF

D: TRBD1
V: TRBV24-1
J: TRBJ2-1
size: NA
DNA: TGTGCCACCAGTGAGCGGACAGGGGGCAAGCAGTTCTTC
CDR3: CATSERTGGKQFF

D: NA
V: TRBV27
J: TRBJ1-1
size: NA
DNA: TGTGCCAGCAGGAGGGCAGACATGAACACTGAAGCTTTCTTT
CDR3: CASRRADMNTEAFF